The present T cell receptor (beta chain) was sequenced within a study of cytomegalovirus exposure and HLA in healthy donors. PCR amplification relied on 60 Vbeta primers (plus 13 Jbeta primers). Profiling relied on immunoSEQ multiplex PCR, and the TCRdb table lists in-frame clones only, not all of them. The data show hundreds of thousands of clones, 70% to 85% seen once. Trimming took off 3 bases at V and 0 bases at J, with 12 bases between the two ends. Germline V gives CDR1 SGHTA, CDR2 FQGNSA. There are 16 residues in the CDR3. The rearrangement links TRBV7-2 to TRBJ1-3; possible D gene TRBD1, 5 bases. The sequenced sample was PBMCs. The sequence was collected from a male donor in good health and CMV-seronegative. The CDR3 loop is CASSFRQIRSGNTIYF. The CDR3 bases are TGTGCCAGCAGCTTTCGACAGATCCGCTCTGGAAACACCATATATTTT.